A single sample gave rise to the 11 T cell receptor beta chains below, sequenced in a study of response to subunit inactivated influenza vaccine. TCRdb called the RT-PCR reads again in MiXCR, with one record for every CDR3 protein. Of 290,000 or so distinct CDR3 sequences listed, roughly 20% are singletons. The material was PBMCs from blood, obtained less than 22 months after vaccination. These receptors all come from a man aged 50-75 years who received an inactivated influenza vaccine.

This CDR3 reads CASSLASGRTYEQYF. As DNA, the CDR3 is TGTGCCAGCAGCTTGGCTAGCGGGAGGACCTACGAGCAGTACTTC. J is TRBJ2-7 and V is TRBV5-5, with 11 bases lining up with TRBD2. V lost 0 bases, J lost 2 bases, and 1 base stayed unmatched. This CDR3 region has 15 residues. Germline CDR1 SGHKS, CDR2 YYEKEE (reference sequence).

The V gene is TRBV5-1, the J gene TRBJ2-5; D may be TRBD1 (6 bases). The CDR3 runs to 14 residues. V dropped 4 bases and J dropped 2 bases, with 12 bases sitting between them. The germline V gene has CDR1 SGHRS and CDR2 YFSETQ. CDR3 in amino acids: CASSLQDRQETQYF. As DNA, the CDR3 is TGCGCCAGCAGCCTACAAGACAGGCAAGAGACCCAGTACTTC.

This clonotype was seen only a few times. CDR3 loop: CASRQGGKSFHTEAFF. The CDR3 coding sequence is TGTGCCAGCAGGCAGGGGGGGAAGTCGTTTCACACTGAAGCTTTCTTT. The chain combines TRBV6-1 with TRBJ1-1, with 7 bases lining up with TRBD1. The CDR3 is 16 amino acids. V was clipped by 6 bases and J by 3 bases; unmatched bases: 13. Germline V gives CDR1 MNHNS, CDR2 SASEGT.

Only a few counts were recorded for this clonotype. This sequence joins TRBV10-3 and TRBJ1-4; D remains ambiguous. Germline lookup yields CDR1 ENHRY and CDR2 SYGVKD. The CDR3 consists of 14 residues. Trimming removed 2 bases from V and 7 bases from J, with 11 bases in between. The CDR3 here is CAISEGPGGEKLFF. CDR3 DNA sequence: TGTGCCATCAGTGAGGGACCCGGCGGTGAAAAACTGTTTTTT.

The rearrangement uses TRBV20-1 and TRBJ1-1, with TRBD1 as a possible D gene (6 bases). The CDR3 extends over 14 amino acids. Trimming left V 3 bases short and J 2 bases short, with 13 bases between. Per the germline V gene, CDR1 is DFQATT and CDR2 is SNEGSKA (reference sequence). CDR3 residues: CSARAGAGNTEAFF. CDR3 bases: TGCAGTGCTAGGGCAGGGGCCGGAAACACTGAAGCTTTCTTT.

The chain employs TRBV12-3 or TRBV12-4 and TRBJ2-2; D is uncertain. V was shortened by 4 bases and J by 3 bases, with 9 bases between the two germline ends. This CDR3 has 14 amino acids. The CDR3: CASSSRGHTGELFF. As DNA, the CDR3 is TGTGCCAGCAGTTCCAGAGGACACACCGGGGAGCTGTTTTTT.

CDR3 in DNA: TGCGCCGGAAAAAAACCGAACACAGGGTCACCGGCCACTTTGAACACTGAAGCTTTCTTT. It specifies CAGKKPNTGSPATLNTEAFF. The chain has TRBV10-1 and TRBJ1-1, with D perhaps matching TRBD1 (6 bases). CDR3 length: 20 residues. Between the trimmed V and J ends, which lost 11 bases and 0 bases, there was a span of 34 bases. The germline gives CDR1 WNHNN, CDR2 SYGVQD (reference sequence).

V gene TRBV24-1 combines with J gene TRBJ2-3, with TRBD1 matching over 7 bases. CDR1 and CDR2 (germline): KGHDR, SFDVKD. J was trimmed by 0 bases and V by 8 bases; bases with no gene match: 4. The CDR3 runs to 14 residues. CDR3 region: CATKGGSSTDTQYF. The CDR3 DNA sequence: TGTGCCACCAAAGGGGGCTCAAGCACAGATACGCAGTATTTT.

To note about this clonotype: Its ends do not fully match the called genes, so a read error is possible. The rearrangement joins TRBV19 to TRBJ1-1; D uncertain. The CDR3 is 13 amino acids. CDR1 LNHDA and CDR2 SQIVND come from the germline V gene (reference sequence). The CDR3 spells CASSIGRNAEAFF. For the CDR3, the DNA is TGTGCCAGTAGTATAGGAAGGAACGCTGAAGCTTTCTTT.

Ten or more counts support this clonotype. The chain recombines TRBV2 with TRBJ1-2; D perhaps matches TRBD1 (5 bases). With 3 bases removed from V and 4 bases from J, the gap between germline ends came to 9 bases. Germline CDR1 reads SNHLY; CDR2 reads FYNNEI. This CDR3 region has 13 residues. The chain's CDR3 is CASSDRVGYGYTF. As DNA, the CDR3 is TGTGCCAGCAGTGACAGGGTGGGCTATGGCTACACCTTC.

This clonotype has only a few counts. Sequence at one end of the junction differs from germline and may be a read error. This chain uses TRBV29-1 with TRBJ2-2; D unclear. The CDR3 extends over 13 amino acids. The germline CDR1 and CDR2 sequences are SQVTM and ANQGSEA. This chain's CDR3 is CSVGAPNTGELFF. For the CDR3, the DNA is TGCAGTGTTGGCGCGCCGAACACCGGGGAGCTGTTTTTT.